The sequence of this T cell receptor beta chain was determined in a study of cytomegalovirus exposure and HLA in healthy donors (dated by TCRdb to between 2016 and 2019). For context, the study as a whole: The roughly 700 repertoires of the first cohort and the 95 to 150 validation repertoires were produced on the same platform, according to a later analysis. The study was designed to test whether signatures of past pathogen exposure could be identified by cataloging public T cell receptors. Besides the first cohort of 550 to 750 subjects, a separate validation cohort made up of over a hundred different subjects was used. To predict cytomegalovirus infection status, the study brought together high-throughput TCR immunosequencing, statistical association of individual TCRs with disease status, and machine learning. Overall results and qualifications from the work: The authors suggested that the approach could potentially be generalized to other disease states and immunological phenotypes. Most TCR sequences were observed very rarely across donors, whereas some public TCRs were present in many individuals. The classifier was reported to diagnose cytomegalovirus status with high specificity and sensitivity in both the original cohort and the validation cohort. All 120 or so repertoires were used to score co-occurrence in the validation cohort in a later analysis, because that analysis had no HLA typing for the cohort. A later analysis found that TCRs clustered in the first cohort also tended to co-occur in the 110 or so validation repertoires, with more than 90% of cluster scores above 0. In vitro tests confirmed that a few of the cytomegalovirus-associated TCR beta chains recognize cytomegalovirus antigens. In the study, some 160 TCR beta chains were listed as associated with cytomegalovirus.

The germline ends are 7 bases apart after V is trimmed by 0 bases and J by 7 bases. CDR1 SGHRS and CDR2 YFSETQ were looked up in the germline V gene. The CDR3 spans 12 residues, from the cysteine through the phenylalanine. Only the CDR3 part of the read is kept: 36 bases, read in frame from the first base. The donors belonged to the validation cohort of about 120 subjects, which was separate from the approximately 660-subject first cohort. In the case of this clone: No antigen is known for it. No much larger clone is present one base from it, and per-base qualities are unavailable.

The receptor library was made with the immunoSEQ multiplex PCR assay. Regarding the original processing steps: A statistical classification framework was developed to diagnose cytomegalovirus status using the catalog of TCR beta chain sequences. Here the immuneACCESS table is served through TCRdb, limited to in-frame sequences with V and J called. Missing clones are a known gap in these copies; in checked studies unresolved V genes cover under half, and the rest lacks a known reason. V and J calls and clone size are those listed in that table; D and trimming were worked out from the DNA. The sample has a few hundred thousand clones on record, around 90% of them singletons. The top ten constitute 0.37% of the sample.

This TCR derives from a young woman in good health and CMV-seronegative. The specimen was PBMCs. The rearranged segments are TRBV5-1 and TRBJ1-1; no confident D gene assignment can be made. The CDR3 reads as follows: CASSLARGEAFF. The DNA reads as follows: TGCGCCAGCAGCTTGGCCCGGGGTGAAGCTTTCTTT.